The entry below describes one T cell receptor (beta chain). This clone has a handful of counts. Its antigen is unknown. There are no base qualities to consult, and no much larger clone falls within one base. The sample comes from a study of blood T cell repertoires in COVID-19 (dated by TCRdb to about 2020). About the full investigation: Samples covering the acute and convalescent phases of COVID-19 were provided by collaborators in the United States, Italy and Spain. The material from the prospective study consisted of cDNA or gDNA derived from T cells, B-cell-depleted T cells, or PBMCs. Subjects who had been exposed to COVID-19, were actively infected with it, or had recovered from it provided the deeply sampled blood TCRbeta repertoires that made up the dataset. A freely available public database, intended as a resource for researchers studying the immune response to SARS-CoV-2, is where the repertoires were released. Samples came from the ongoing ImmuneRACE study (first 160 participants) plus 1,254 subjects from 6 global collaborators. Nearly every sample came with metadata listing a de-identified subject ID, COVID-19 status, age in years and sex. Where available, HLA class I and class II types were obtained from metadata supplied by the sample provider rather than from assay-based typing. Broader findings and caveats from the paper: How much clinical and demographic metadata was included differed by source and by participant, and the metadata was provided uncurated.

Each collaborating institution followed its own protocols to collect whole blood in K2EDTA tubes. For TCRbeta analysis, collaborators shipped samples in one of three forms: frozen whole blood, isolated PBMCs, or DNA extracted from either of those sample types. TCRbeta CDR3 regions were amplified from genomic DNA by means of the immunoSEQ Assay, a bias-controlled multiplex PCR. In the original analysis: The number of nucleated cells in each sample was estimated by amplification of reference gene primers within the assay. Sequence reads were collapsed and filtered to measure the absolute abundance of every unique TCRbeta CDR3 rearrangement. For each sample, productive Simpson clonality was calculated as the square root of Simpson's diversity index over productive rearrangements. TCRdb limited this immuneACCESS table to in-frame rearrangements with V and J called. A share of clones is missing; checked studies link under half to unresolved V genes, and the rest is unexplained. V and J calls and clone size are those listed in that table; D and trimming were worked out from the DNA. This sample holds roughly 100,000 clones; approximately 80% were observed only once. About 12% of the sample comes from the top ten.

Trimming accounts for 9 bases at V and 2 bases at J, while the number of junction bases matched to no gene is 6. The CDR3 goes from the cysteine to the phenylalanine over 13 residues. The retained sequence is limited to the CDR3, 39 bases, with the frame set at the first base. According to the germline V gene (reference sequence), CDR1 reads LNHDA and CDR2 reads SQIVND. The sequence joins TRBV19 to TRBJ1-2; 7 central nucleotides agree with TRBD1. Material: peripheral blood. This TCR came from a human donor in a cohort sampled during active COVID-19. This receptor carries the CDR3 CASNRQGNYGYTF. At the DNA level, the sequence is TGTGCCAGCAACCGACAGGGCAACTATGGCTACACCTTC.